The 18 T cell receptor beta chains below were found in one sample sequenced in a study of T cell repertoires in cytomegalovirus infection. Each CDR3 protein gets one entry after TCRdb re-called the reads with MiXCR. This table has 150,000 to 200,000 distinct CDR3 sequences, approximately 15% appearing once. Sequenced material: PBMCs. The receptors here all came from a human donor in good health (CMV status not recorded). Some clones in this sample may be carry-over from other donors' samples.

This clonotype was seen more than once but under ten times. The chain employs TRBV20-1 and TRBJ2-7; no clear D gene. This CDR3 region has 15 residues. Germline CDR1 DFQATT, CDR2 SNEGSKA (reference sequence). Trimming left V 0 bases short and J 3 bases short, with 15 bases between. The CDR3 DNA is TGCAGTGCTAGAGACCCTTTACGGACCCACTACGAGCAGTACTTC. It codes for CSARDPLRTHYEQYF.

This clonotype was counted only a few times. V gene TRBV15 combines with J gene TRBJ1-6, with 8 bases fitting TRBD1. Germline CDR1 LNHNV, CDR2 YYDKDF (reference sequence). V lost 5 bases and J lost 10; bases outside the gene matches: 7. CDR3 size: 14 residues. The CDR3 loop reads CATSPDRVGSPLHF. The DNA of the CDR3 is TGTGCCACCAGCCCGGACAGGGTAGGATCACCCCTCCACTTT.

In its sample, this clonotype was seen a few times. V gene TRBV4-3 combines with J gene TRBJ2-4; TRBD2 is a possible D gene (5 bases). V lost 5 bases to trimming and J lost 5 bases, with 19 bases between them. CDR3 length: 16 residues. CDR1 and CDR2 from the germline V gene are LGHNA and YSLEER. CDR3 nucleotides: TGCGCCAGCAGCGCGACAAGTAACGGGATCCAAAACATTCAGTACTTC. This encodes CASSATSNGIQNIQYF.

This clonotype has just a few counts. The chain combines TRBV27 with TRBJ1-1; D is undetermined. This CDR3 is built from 16 residues. V was shortened by 3 bases and J by 0 bases, with 14 bases between the two germline ends. Germline V lookup: CDR1 MNHEY, CDR2 SMNVEV (reference sequence). Here the CDR3 DNA reads TGTGCCAGCAGTTTGTCATGGGAGCTAATGAACACTGAAGCTTTCTTT. This gives the protein CASSLSWELMNTEAFF.

V gene TRBV28 combines with J gene TRBJ1-6; tentative D call: TRBD1 (6 bases). V dropped 7 bases and J dropped 10 bases, with 17 bases sitting between them. Per the germline V gene, CDR1 is MDHEN and CDR2 is SYDVKM. The CDR3 length is 14 residues. The CDR3 here is CASKNRVSISPLHF. The CDR3 coding sequence is TGTGCCAGCAAAAACAGGGTTTCGATCTCACCCCTCCACTTT. The entire variable domain, with the rest obtained from reference TRBV28 and TRBJ1-6, is as follows: DVKVTQSSRYLVKRTGEKVFLECVQDMDHENMFWYRQDPGLGLRLIYFSYDVKMKEKGDIPEGYSVSREKKERFSLILESASTNQTSMYLCASKNRVSISPLHFGNGTRLTVT.

This clonotype was counted at least ten times. This chain links TRBV28 with TRBJ2-7; D is possibly TRBD1 (5 bases). V gave up 4 bases and J gave up 0 bases, with 7 bases separating them. Germline CDR1 reads MDHEN; CDR2 reads SYDVKM. The CDR3 runs 13 residues. For the CDR3, the DNA is TGTGCCAGCAGTTCGACAGCCTCCTACGAGCAGTACTTC. Its translation: CASSSTASYEQYF. The variable domain in full, with the rest retrieved from reference TRBV28 and TRBJ2-7, is DVKVTQSSRYLVKRTGEKVFLECVQDMDHENMFWYRQDPGLGLRLIYFSYDVKMKEKGDIPEGYSVSREKKERFSLILESASTNQTSMYLCASSSTASYEQYFGPGTRLTVT.

This clonotype occurred a few times. DNA of the CDR3: TGCAGCGTTGACAGCCTATACAATGAGCAGTTCTTC. Amino acid sequence: CSVDSLYNEQFF. The chain combines TRBV29-1 with TRBJ2-1; the D is unclear. The CDR3 contains 12 residues. Germline CDR1 is SQVTM and CDR2 is ANQGSEA. Trimming stripped 3 bases from V and 4 bases from J, with 7 bases between.

The chain couples TRBV7-9 to TRBJ1-5; D call uncertain. The V end was cut by 3 bases, the J end by 10 bases, with 10 bases between. The CDR3 has 12 amino acids. In germline, CDR1 is SEHNR, CDR2 FQNEAQ (reference sequence). CDR3 DNA sequence: TGTGCCAGCAGCTTCAATCAGAGCCCCCAGCATTTT. This codes for CASSFNQSPQHF.

This clonotype was counted between two and nine times. The V and J genes are TRBV2 and TRBJ2-4, with a tentative D call TRBD1 (6 bases). Trimming took 8 bases from V and 1 from J, leaving 15 bases between them. The CDR3 covers 15 residues. Germline CDR1 and CDR2: SNHLY and FYNNEI. CDR3: CASGELGHAKNIQYF. CDR3 sequence (DNA): TGTGCCAGCGGGGAGCTGGGACATGCCAAAAACATTCAGTACTTC.

The chain has TRBV6-6 and TRBJ2-2; 7 nucleotides align to TRBD1. This CDR3 is built from 14 residues. V lost 5 bases and J lost 5; bases outside the gene matches: 5. Germline V gene lookup returns CDR1 MNHNY and CDR2 SVGAGI (reference sequence). CDR3: CASSTGAFTGELFF. The CDR3 region has the DNA TGTGCCAGCAGTACAGGGGCCTTTACCGGGGAGCTGTTTTTT.

This clonotype was seen only a few times. V usage is TRBV27 and J usage is TRBJ2-7; 9 positions agree with TRBD1. This CDR3 spans 14 amino acids. Trimming removed 4 bases from V and 5 bases from J; junction bases left unmatched: 6. In germline, CDR1 is MNHEY, CDR2 SMNVEV (reference sequence). CDR3 sequence reads: CASSSTGTGNEQYF. In DNA form, the CDR3 reads TGTGCCAGCAGTTCCACCGGGACAGGGAACGAGCAGTACTTC.

CDR3 region: CSARTAYSNQPQHF. The CDR3 region has the DNA TGCAGTGCCAGGACAGCCTATAGCAATCAGCCCCAGCATTTT. V gene TRBV20-1 combines with J gene TRBJ1-5; a weak D match, TRBD1 (6 bases). Trimming took 6 bases from V and 0 from J, leaving 12 bases between them. Germline CDR1 and CDR2: DFQATT and SNEGSKA (reference sequence). This CDR3 has 14 amino acids.

This clonotype turned up a few times. This sequence joins TRBV25-1 and TRBJ2-7; 7 bases agree with TRBD2. The germline V gene encodes CDR1 MGHDK and CDR2 SYGVNS. With 5 bases clipped from V and 4 bases from J, the junction kept 5 bases outside the gene matches. The CDR3 spans 13 residues. In DNA, the CDR3 is TGTGCCAGCAGTTCCTGGGGGGGTTACGAGCAGTACTTC. This encodes CASSSWGGYEQYF.

The chain carries TRBV20-1 and TRBJ2-5, with a possible D match to TRBD2 (5 bases). CDR1 and CDR2 from the germline V gene are DFQATT and SNEGSKA (reference sequence). Trimming cost V 1 base and J 3 bases, with 9 bases left between them. The CDR3 has 13 residues. Here the CDR3 reads CSARVTNEETQYF. CDR3 sequence (DNA): TGCAGTGCTAGAGTGACTAACGAAGAGACCCAGTACTTC.

This clonotype came up many times. J is TRBJ2-3 and V is TRBV7-6; D unclear. Germline values: CDR1 SGHVS, CDR2 FNYEAQ. V lost 1 base to trimming and J lost 5 bases, with 7 bases between them. CDR3 length equals 13 residues. Here the CDR3 reads CASSLGIRDTQYF. CDR3 in DNA: TGTGCCAGCAGCTTAGGTATTAGAGATACGCAGTATTTT.

Ten or more counts support this clonotype. The chain links TRBV7-3 to TRBJ2-7; 8 nucleotides agree with TRBD1. The junction had 6 bases not matched to a gene; V was cut back by 5 bases and J by 0 bases. The CDR3 runs 15 residues. CDR1 SGHTA and CDR2 FQGTGA come from the germline V gene. The CDR3 DNA reads as TGTGCCAGCAGCAGGGACAGGTCAAGCTCCTACGAGCAGTACTTC. Translating gives CASSRDRSSSYEQYF.

This clonotype was recorded a few times. The chain recombines TRBV7-9 with TRBJ2-1; 10 bases are a match to TRBD1. The length of the CDR3 is 18 residues. CDR1 SEHNR and CDR2 FQNEAQ come from the germline V gene (reference sequence). V dropped 1 base and J dropped 4; count of bases not matched to a gene: 10. The CDR3 is CASSLGSSGTGEYNEQFF. CDR3 DNA sequence: TGTGCCAGCAGCTTAGGTTCTTCGGGGACAGGGGAATACAATGAGCAGTTCTTC.

Many counts were recorded for this clonotype. The chain employs TRBV12-3 or TRBV12-4 and TRBJ2-1; tentatively, D is TRBD2 (6 bases). The CDR3 consists of 13 residues. V was trimmed by 6 bases and J by 8 bases, leaving 14 bases between them. As DNA, the CDR3 is TGTGCCAGCAGAGACCCGGGAGCACATGAGCAGTTCTTC. Its translation: CASRDPGAHEQFF.